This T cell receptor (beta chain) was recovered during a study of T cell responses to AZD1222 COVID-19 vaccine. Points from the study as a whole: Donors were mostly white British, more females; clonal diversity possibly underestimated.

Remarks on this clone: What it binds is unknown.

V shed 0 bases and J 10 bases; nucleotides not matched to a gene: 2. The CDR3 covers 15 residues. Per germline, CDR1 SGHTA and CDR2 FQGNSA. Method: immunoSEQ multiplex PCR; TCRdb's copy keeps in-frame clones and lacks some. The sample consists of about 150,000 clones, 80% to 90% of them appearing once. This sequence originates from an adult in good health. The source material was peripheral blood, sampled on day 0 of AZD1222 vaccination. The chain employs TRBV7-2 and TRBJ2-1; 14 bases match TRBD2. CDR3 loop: CASSLAGLAGEEQFF. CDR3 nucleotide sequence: TGTGCCAGCAGCTTAGCGGGACTAGCGGGAGAGGAGCAGTTCTTC.